The 24 T cell receptor beta chains below all came from one sample that was sequenced in a study of blood T cell repertoires in COVID-19. Clones were read by immunoSEQ multiplex PCR, and TCRdb kept only the in-frame ones, dropping some. Of 150,000 to 250,000 clones listed, approximately 86% are singletons. The source material was PBMCs or T cells enriched from blood (not recorded which). All receptors derive from a woman aged 30 to 39 who had recovered from COVID-19.

The V call is TRBV7-2, the J call TRBJ1-5; D gene unclear. Germline assignment: CDR1 SGHTA and CDR2 FQGNSA. This CDR3 spans 15 amino acids. Trimming took off 2 bases at V and 0 bases at J, with 8 bases between the two ends. The CDR3 sequence is CASSLNTGSNQPQHF. In DNA, the CDR3 is TGTGCCAGCAGCTTAAATACGGGTAGCAATCAGCCCCAGCATTTT.

This rearrangement joins TRBV24-1 to TRBJ1-2; D may be TRBD1 (6 bases). CDR3 length equals 16 residues. Germline lookup yields CDR1 KGHDR and CDR2 SFDVKD. V was shortened by 7 bases and J by 4 bases, with 21 bases between the two germline ends. CDR3 DNA: TGTGCCACCAGAGGAAAGGGGGAGACCTCCGTCTATGGCTACACCTTC. Amino acids: CATRGKGETSVYGYTF.

The sample holds one count of this clone. The gene calls are TRBV7-9 and TRBJ1-5, with 10 bases identical to TRBD1. The ends lost 5 bases at V and 6 bases at J; junction bases unmatched: 4. This CDR3 has 14 residues. Germline-derived CDR1 and CDR2 are SEHNR and FQNEAQ (reference sequence). The chain's CDR3 is CASSGGTGVQPQHF. The DNA of the CDR3 is TGTGCCAGCAGCGGCGGGACAGGGGTTCAGCCCCAGCATTTT.

This chain joins TRBV6-5 and TRBJ1-3; 9 bases are shared with TRBD1. With V trimmed by 6 bases and J by 4 bases, 4 bases remained unmatched. The CDR3 is 14 amino acids. CDR1 MNHEY and CDR2 SVGAGI come from the germline V gene. Here the CDR3 reads CASRADRGGNTIYF. The CDR3, as DNA: TGTGCCAGCAGGGCGGACAGGGGAGGAAACACCATATATTTT.

J is TRBJ1-1 and V is TRBV12-5; perhaps TRBD1 as D (5 bases). Deletions cut 7 bases from V and 7 bases from J, with 13 bases between. Looked up from germline, CDR1 is LGHNT and CDR2 is FRNRAP. The CDR3 is 12 amino acids. The CDR3 loop is CASVLDSFEAFF. The CDR3, as DNA: TGTGCTAGTGTCCTAGACAGCTTTGAAGCTTTCTTT.

For the CDR3, the DNA is TGTGCCACCGCCCGGACTAGCGGGTGGGGTGGCACAGATACGCAGTATTTT. It codes for CATARTSGWGGTDTQYF. The chain has TRBV24-1 and TRBJ2-3; TRBD2 matches 11 bases. CDR3 length: 17 residues. V gave up 9 bases and J gave up 1 base; unmatched junction bases: 11. Germline CDR1 KGHDR, CDR2 SFDVKD.

J is TRBJ2-5 and V is TRBV5-4, with 11 bases fitting TRBD1. Germline-derived CDR1 and CDR2 are SGHNT and YYREEE (reference sequence). Trimming removed 4 bases from V and 5 bases from J; junction bases left unmatched: 7. The CDR3 loop spans 15 amino acids. The CDR3 DNA reads as TGTGCCAGCAGCCCCGGGACAGGGGGTCGCGAGACCCAGTACTTC. Its translation is CASSPGTGGRETQYF.

The chain uses TRBV12-3 or TRBV12-4 and TRBJ1-1; the D gene is possibly TRBD1 (5 bases). This CDR3 region has 13 residues. V was pared by 2 bases and J by 13 bases, with 17 bases between. The CDR3 is CASSLTGGFQGFF. The CDR3 DNA reads TGTGCCAGCAGTTTAACCGGGGGGTTTCAGGGTTTCTTT.

The chain couples TRBV19 to TRBJ1-1, with 8 bases that match TRBD1. The CDR3 totals 14 residues. Germline V lookup: CDR1 LNHDA, CDR2 SQIVND (reference sequence). V lost 8 bases and J lost 5; bases outside the gene matches: 10. As DNA, the CDR3 is TGTGCCAGTGGTCGACAGGGGAAGGGAACTGAAGCTTTCTTT. Residues: CASGRQGKGTEAFF.

CDR3 DNA: TGTGCCACCAGTGATTTTGCGGCTAGCGGGCACAATGAGCAGTTCTTC. Translating it yields CATSDFAASGHNEQFF. V gene TRBV24-1 combines with J gene TRBJ2-1; 8 bases align to TRBD2. The germline gives CDR1 KGHDR, CDR2 SFDVKD. This CDR3 contains 16 residues. J gave up 5 bases and V 1 base, and 6 bases lay outside the gene matches.

The DNA for the CDR3 is TGTGCCAGCAGTCCCTGGATAGCGGGAGCTACGGGGGGGGAGCTGTTTTTT. Its protein product is CASSPWIAGATGGELFF. The genes are TRBV6-6 and TRBJ2-2; 9 bases map to TRBD2. Per germline, CDR1 MNHNY and CDR2 SVGAGI (reference sequence). The CDR3 sequence is 17 residues long. The trim removed 5 bases at V and 8 bases at J, leaving 15 bases unmatched.

As to this clone: This sample also contains other DNA sequences that code for the same CDR3. This chain joins TRBV5-1 and TRBJ1-5, with a weak D call TRBD1 (5 bases). This CDR3 spans 13 amino acids. Germline V gene sequence: CDR1 SGHRS, CDR2 YFSETQ. With 4 bases removed from V and 7 bases from J, the gap between germline ends came to 12 bases. CDR3 in amino acids: CASSPRGGQPQHF. The CDR3 region has the DNA TGCGCCAGCAGCCCGCGGGGGGGACAGCCCCAGCATTTT.

The gene calls are TRBV24-1 and TRBJ2-5; TRBD2 might be the D (6 bases). This CDR3 spans 12 amino acids. CDR1 KGHDR and CDR2 SFDVKD come from the germline V gene. Trimming stripped 5 bases from V and 6 bases from J, with 9 bases between. The CDR3 DNA reads as TGTGCCACCAGTGTGGAGGGAAAGACCCAGTACTTC. Protein product: CATSVEGKTQYF.

The chain couples TRBV30 to TRBJ2-4; possible D gene TRBD2, 6 bases. There are 15 residues in the CDR3. Germline assignment: CDR1 GTSNPN and CDR2 SVGIG (reference sequence). Trimming removed 3 bases at V and 5 bases at J, with 17 bases between. This CDR3 is CAWSFGGELENIQYF. CDR3 nucleotide sequence: TGTGCCTGGAGCTTTGGAGGGGAGTTAGAAAACATTCAGTACTTC.

The chain links TRBV7-2 to TRBJ1-2, with D possibly being TRBD1 (5 bases). The V end lost 1 base, the J end lost 2 bases, and 8 bases lay between the germline ends. The CDR3 has 14 residues. Germline CDR1 is SGHTA and CDR2 is FQGNSA. CDR3 nucleotides: TGTGCCAGCAGCTTAGGACAGTTAAACTATGGCTACACCTTC. Its protein product is CASSLGQLNYGYTF. Filled out from reference TRBV7-2 and TRBJ1-2, the complete variable domain reads GAGVSQSPSNKVTEKGKDVELRCDPISGHTALYWYRQSLGQGLEFLIYFQGNSAPDKSGLPSDRFSAERTGGSVSTLTIQRTQQEDSAVYLCASSLGQLNYGYTFGSGTRLTVV.

The chain links TRBV9 to TRBJ2-2; D may be TRBD2 (5 bases). CDR3 length: 14 residues. CDR1 and CDR2 from the germline V gene are SGDLS and YYNGEE. Trimming took off 0 bases at V and 4 bases at J, with 7 bases between the two ends. The CDR3 nucleotides are TGTGCCAGCAGCGTAGAAGGGAGCACCGGGGAGCTGTTTTTT. Translation gives CASSVEGSTGELFF.

Details on this clone: Distinct nucleotide sequences in the sample also encode this CDR3. The V call is TRBV4-2, the J call TRBJ1-1; 7 bases line up with TRBD1. Losses at the gene ends were 3 bases for V and 0 bases for J; bases not matched to a gene: 7. The CDR3 is 16 residues long. Germline assignment: CDR1 LGHNA and CDR2 YNFKEQ. The CDR3 coding sequence is TGTGCCAGCAGCCATCTAAGGACAGGTTTGAACACTGAAGCTTTCTTT. It encodes CASSHLRTGLNTEAFF.

CDR3 amino acids: CAWGTGQVGDTQYF. CDR3 coding DNA: TGTGCCTGGGGAACGGGACAGGTTGGCGATACGCAGTATTTT. The rearrangement links TRBV30 to TRBJ2-3; 8 nucleotides agree with TRBD1. Per germline, CDR1 GTSNPN and CDR2 SVGIG (reference sequence). The CDR3 runs 14 residues. Unmatched junction bases numbered 10, after V lost 5 bases and J lost 6 bases.

This clone has only a few counts. The chain recombines TRBV4-2 with TRBJ2-6, with D possibly matching TRBD2 (5 bases). The CDR3 extends over 16 amino acids. With 0 bases removed from V and 0 bases from J, the gap between germline ends came to 6 bases. Germline V gene sequence: CDR1 LGHNA, CDR2 YNFKEQ. As DNA, the CDR3 is TGTGCCAGCAGCCAAGAAAGCGGCTCTGGGGCCAACGTCCTGACTTTC. It translates to CASSQESGSGANVLTF.

V is TRBV11-2 and J is TRBJ2-3; D perhaps matches TRBD1 (7 bases). With 5 bases removed from V and 10 bases from J, the gap between germline ends came to 22 bases. The CDR3 totals 15 residues. Germline V gives CDR1 SGHAT, CDR2 FQNNGV. Here the CDR3 reads CASSPSAGGGSAQYF. In nucleotides, the CDR3 is TGTGCCAGCAGCCCTTCGGCAGGGGGAGGATCGGCGCAGTATTTT. Using reference TRBV11-2 and TRBJ2-3 for the parts outside the CDR3, the full variable domain is EAGVAQSPRYKIIEKRQSVAFWCNPISGHATLYWYQQILGQGPKLLIQFQNNGVVDDSQLPKDRFSAERLKGVDSTLKIQPAKLEDSAVYLCASSPSAGGGSAQYFGPGTRLTVL.

This clone was seen just once. The chain uses TRBV2 and TRBJ2-2; D might be TRBD1 (5 bases). Trimming left V 4 bases short and J 4 bases short, with 16 bases between. The CDR3 is 16 amino acids. CDR1 is SNHLY, CDR2 FYNNEI, per germline. CDR3 nucleotide sequence: TGTGCCAGCAGTGTTCGTCCCCCAAGGGGCACCGGGGAGCTGTTTTTT. It translates to CASSVRPPRGTGELFF. Full variable domain (remainder filled in from reference TRBV2 and TRBJ2-2): EPEVTQTPSHQVTQMGQEVILRCVPISNHLYFYWYRQILGQKVEFLVSFYNNEISEKSEIFDDQFSVERPDGSNFTLKIRSTKLEDSAMYFCASSVRPPRGTGELFFGEGSRLTVL.

On this clone: Different DNA sequences within this sample yield the same CDR3. The chain joins TRBV12-3 or TRBV12-4 to TRBJ1-2; D might be TRBD1 (6 bases). V lost 5 bases to trimming and J lost 3 bases, with 10 bases between them. The CDR3 is made up of 13 amino acids. The CDR3 nucleotides read TGTGCCAGCAGTCCCCAGGGGTACTATGGCTACACCTTC. Translating gives CASSPQGYYGYTF.

The chain links TRBV9 to TRBJ1-1; the D is unclear. The CDR3 totals 17 residues. Trimming shortened V by 2 bases and J by 3 bases, and 20 bases separated the two germline ends. CDR1 and CDR2 (germline): SGDLS, YYNGEE. CDR3 amino acids: CASSVYSQTHVDTEAFF. The CDR3 DNA is TGTGCCAGCAGCGTTTATTCACAGACCCATGTCGACACTGAAGCTTTCTTT.

J is TRBJ1-4 and V is TRBV25-1, with a weak D call TRBD1 (6 bases). Trimming removed 2 bases from V and 4 bases from J, with 14 bases in between. Germline assignment: CDR1 MGHDK and CDR2 SYGVNS. The CDR3 runs 16 residues. In nucleotides, the CDR3 is TGTGCCAGCAGTGAAGAGGGTCAGGGGTATAATGAAAAACTGTTTTTT. Translating it yields CASSEEGQGYNEKLFF.